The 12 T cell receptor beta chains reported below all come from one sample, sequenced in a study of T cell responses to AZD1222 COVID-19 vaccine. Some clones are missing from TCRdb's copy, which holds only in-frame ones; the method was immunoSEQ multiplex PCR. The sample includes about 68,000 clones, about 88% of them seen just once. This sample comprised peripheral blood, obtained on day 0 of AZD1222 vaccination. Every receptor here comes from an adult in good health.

The chain's CDR3 is CASSPLRIGELFF. The CDR3 nucleotides are TGTGCCAGCTCACCACTTAGGATCGGGGAGCTGTTTTTT. The rearrangement links TRBV18 to TRBJ2-2, with D unresolved. The CDR3 length is 13 residues. CDR1 and CDR2 (germline): KGHSH, LQKENI. Trimming took off 1 base at V and 7 bases at J, with 7 bases between the two ends.

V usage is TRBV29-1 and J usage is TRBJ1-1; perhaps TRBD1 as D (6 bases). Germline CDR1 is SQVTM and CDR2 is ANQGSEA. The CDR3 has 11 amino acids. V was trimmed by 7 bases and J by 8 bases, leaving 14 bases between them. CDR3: CSGQETGEAFF. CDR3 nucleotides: TGCAGCGGACAAGAGACAGGCGAAGCTTTCTTT.

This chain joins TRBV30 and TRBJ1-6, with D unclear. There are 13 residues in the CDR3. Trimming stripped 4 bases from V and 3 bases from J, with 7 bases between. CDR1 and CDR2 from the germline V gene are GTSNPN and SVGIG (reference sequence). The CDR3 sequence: CAWTSFYNSPLHF. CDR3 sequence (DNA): TGTGCCTGGACCAGCTTCTATAATTCACCCCTCCACTTT.

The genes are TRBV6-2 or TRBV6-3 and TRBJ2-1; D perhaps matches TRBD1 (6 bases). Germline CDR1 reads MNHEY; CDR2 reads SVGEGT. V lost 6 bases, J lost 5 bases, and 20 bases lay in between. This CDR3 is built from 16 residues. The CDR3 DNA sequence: TGTGCCAGCAGCTCCTACCGACAGGATCGAGACAATGAGCAGTTCTTC. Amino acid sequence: CASSSYRQDRDNEQFF.

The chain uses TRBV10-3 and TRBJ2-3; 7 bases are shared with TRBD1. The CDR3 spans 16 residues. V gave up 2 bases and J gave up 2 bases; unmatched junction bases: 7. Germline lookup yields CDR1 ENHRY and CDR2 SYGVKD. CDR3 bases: TGTGCCATCAGTGAGAGGGGGACAGAGTACACAGATACGCAGTATTTT. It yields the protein CAISERGTEYTDTQYF.

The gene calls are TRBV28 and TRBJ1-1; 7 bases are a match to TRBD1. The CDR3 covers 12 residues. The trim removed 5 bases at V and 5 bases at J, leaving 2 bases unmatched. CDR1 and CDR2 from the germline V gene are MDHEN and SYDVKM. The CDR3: CASSTQGTEAFF. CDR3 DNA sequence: TGTGCCAGCAGTACACAGGGGACTGAAGCTTTCTTT.

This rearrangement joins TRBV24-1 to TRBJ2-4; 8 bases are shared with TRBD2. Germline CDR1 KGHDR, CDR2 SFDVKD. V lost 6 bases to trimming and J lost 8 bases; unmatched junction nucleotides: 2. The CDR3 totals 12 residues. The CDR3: CATSTGRDIQYF. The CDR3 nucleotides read TGTGCCACCAGTACCGGGAGGGACATTCAGTACTTC.

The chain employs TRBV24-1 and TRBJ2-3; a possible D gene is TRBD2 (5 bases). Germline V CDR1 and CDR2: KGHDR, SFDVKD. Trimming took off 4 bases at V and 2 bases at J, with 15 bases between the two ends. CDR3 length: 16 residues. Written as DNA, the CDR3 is TGTGCCACCAGTGAAACGGGAACAGCCTCCACAGATACGCAGTATTTT. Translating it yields CATSETGTASTDTQYF.

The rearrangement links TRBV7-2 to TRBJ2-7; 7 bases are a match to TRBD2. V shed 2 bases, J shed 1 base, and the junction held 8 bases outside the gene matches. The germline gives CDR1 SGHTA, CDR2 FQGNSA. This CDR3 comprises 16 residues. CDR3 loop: CASSLQVGGRSYEQYF. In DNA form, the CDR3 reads TGTGCCAGCAGCTTACAAGTGGGAGGGAGGTCCTACGAGCAGTACTTC.

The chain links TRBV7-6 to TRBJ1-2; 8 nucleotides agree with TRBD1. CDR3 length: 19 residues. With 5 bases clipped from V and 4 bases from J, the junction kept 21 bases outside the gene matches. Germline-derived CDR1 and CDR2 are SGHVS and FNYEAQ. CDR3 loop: CASSPRLRQGTPPLYGYTF. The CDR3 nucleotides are TGTGCCAGCAGCCCCCGACTTAGACAGGGGACCCCCCCCCTCTATGGCTACACCTTC.

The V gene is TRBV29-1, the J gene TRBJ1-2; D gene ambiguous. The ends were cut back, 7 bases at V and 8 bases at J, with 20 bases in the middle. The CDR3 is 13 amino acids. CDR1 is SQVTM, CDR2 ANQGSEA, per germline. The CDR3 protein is CSAAPTSRTGYTF. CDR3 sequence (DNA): TGCAGCGCCGCCCCGACAAGTCGGACGGGCTACACCTTC.

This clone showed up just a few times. The CDR3 DNA reads TGCGCCAGCAGCTTCCGGGACCGGGATTTGAACACTGAAGCTTTCTTT. Residues: CASSFRDRDLNTEAFF. J is TRBJ1-1 and V is TRBV4-1; tentative D call: TRBD1 (5 bases). The V gene lost 5 bases and the J gene lost 0 bases, with 16 bases spanning the gap. This CDR3 comprises 16 residues. Germline V gives CDR1 MGHRA, CDR2 YSYEKL.